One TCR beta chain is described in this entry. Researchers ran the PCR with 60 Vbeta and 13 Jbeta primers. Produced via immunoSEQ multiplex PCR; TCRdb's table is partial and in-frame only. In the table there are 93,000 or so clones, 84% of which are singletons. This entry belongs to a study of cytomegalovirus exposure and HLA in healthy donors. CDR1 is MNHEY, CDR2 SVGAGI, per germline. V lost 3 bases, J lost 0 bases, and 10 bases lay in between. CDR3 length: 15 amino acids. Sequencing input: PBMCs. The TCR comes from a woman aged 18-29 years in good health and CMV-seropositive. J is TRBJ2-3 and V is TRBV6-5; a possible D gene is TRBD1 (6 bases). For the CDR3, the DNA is TGTGCCAGCAGTTATTTACAGGGAAGCACAGATACGCAGTATTTT. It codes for CASSYLQGSTDTQYF.